The 25 T cell receptor beta chains presented below share a single source sample, sequenced in a study of T cells after yellow fever vaccination. TCRdb re-called the 5' RACE reads through MiXCR, storing one row per CDR3 protein. The sample holds more than 350,000 distinct CDR3 sequences, approximately 10% seen once. The sample here was PBMCs, taken on the day of the first yellow fever vaccination. These receptors originate from a man aged 18 to 29 who received the YFV17D yellow fever vaccine.

The genes are TRBV5-4 and TRBJ2-1; 8 bases agree with TRBD1. The CDR3 is 15 residues long. Germline lookup yields CDR1 SGHNT and CDR2 YYREEE (reference sequence). J lost 4 bases, V lost 3 bases, and 6 bases had no gene match. This chain's CDR3 is CASSWMDRAYNEQFF. DNA for the CDR3: TGTGCCAGCAGCTGGATGGACAGGGCATACAATGAGCAGTTCTTC. Filled out from reference TRBV5-4 and TRBJ2-1, the complete variable domain reads ETGVTQSPTHLIKTRGQQVTLRCSSQSGHNTVSWYQQALGQGPQFIFQYYREEENGRGNFPPRFSGLQFPNYSSELNVNALELDDSALYLCASSWMDRAYNEQFFGPGTRLTVL.

The chain uses TRBV5-4 and TRBJ2-2, with D maybe TRBD2 (6 bases). Germline V CDR1 and CDR2: SGHNT, YYREEE (reference sequence). The CDR3 runs 13 residues. Trimming removed 5 bases at V and 3 bases at J, with 8 bases between. CDR3: CASSWRDTGELFF. DNA for the CDR3: TGTGCCAGCAGTTGGAGGGACACCGGGGAGCTGTTTTTT.

The chain carries TRBV4-2 and TRBJ1-6; maybe TRBD1 (6 bases). The CDR3 consists of 17 residues. Per germline, CDR1 LGHNA and CDR2 YNFKEQ. Deletions cut 4 bases from V and 9 bases from J, with 22 bases between. CDR3 protein: CASSRENSGTTSSPLHF. As DNA, the CDR3 is TGTGCCAGCAGCCGAGAAAATAGCGGGACAACAAGTTCACCCCTCCACTTT.

This clonotype was observed a handful of times. V usage is TRBV10-3 and J usage is TRBJ1-1; the D gene is possibly TRBD1 (6 bases). Germline CDR1 ENHRY, CDR2 SYGVKD. This CDR3 contains 14 residues. V lost 6 bases, J lost 1 base, and 12 bases lay in between. CDR3 residues: CAIRRTDGNTEAFF. In DNA, the CDR3 is TGTGCCATCAGGCGGACAGATGGGAACACTGAAGCTTTCTTT.

The rearrangement uses TRBV9 and TRBJ1-6; D gene unclear. Deletions cut 0 bases from V and 10 bases from J, with 11 bases between. Germline loops: CDR1 SGDLS, CDR2 YYNGEE. This CDR3 comprises 14 residues. CDR3 sequence reads: CASSVDAFQSPLHF. The CDR3 coding sequence is TGTGCCAGCAGCGTAGATGCTTTTCAGTCACCCCTCCACTTT. Together with reference TRBV9 and TRBJ1-6, the CDR3 gives the full variable domain: DSGVTQTPKHLITATGQRVTLRCSPRSGDLSVYWYQQSLDQGLQFLIQYYNGEERAKGNILERFSAQQFPDLHSELNLSSLELGDSALYFCASSVDAFQSPLHFGNGTRLTVT.

The rearrangement uses TRBV5-1 and TRBJ2-5; 8 bases agree with TRBD1. The V gene's germline CDR1 is SGHRS and CDR2 YFSETQ. V was pared by 2 bases and J by 4 bases, with 7 bases of the junction left unmatched. The CDR3 totals 15 residues. CDR3 loop: CASSLDGQGIETQYF. The CDR3 region has the DNA TGCGCCAGCAGCTTAGATGGACAGGGAATAGAGACCCAGTACTTC.

The V and J genes are TRBV7-9 and TRBJ2-7, with 9 bases aligning to TRBD2. V was pared by 5 bases and J by 7 bases, with 15 bases of the junction left unmatched. This CDR3 contains 16 residues. CDR1 is SEHNR, CDR2 FQNEAQ, per germline (reference sequence). CDR3 in amino acids: CASSPAGGGGAREQYF. CDR3 in DNA: TGTGCCAGCAGCCCCGCCGGTGGCGGGGGGGCTAGAGAGCAGTACTTC.

This clonotype was recorded many times. The V gene is TRBV28, the J gene TRBJ1-1, with D unclear. Per germline, CDR1 MDHEN and CDR2 SYDVKM. Trimming shortened V by 5 bases and J by 1 base, and 11 bases separated the two germline ends. The CDR3 covers 14 residues. CDR3 sequence: CASSLAGRNTEAFF. Written as DNA, the CDR3 is TGTGCCAGCAGTCTGGCGGGGAGGAACACTGAAGCTTTCTTT.

The sample holds a few counts of this clonotype. V usage is TRBV5-6 and J usage is TRBJ2-2, with TRBD2 matching over 10 bases. Germline trimming cut 5 bases from V and 3 bases from J; bases unmatched to any gene: 4. CDR3 length: 15 amino acids. In germline, CDR1 is SGHDT, CDR2 YYEEEE. The CDR3 DNA reads TGTGCCAGCAGTAGAGGACTAGCGGACACCGGGGAGCTGTTTTTT. Its protein product is CASSRGLADTGELFF.

The rearrangement uses TRBV9 and TRBJ2-3, with 7 bases identical to TRBD1. The V and J ends lost 3 bases and 2 bases, in that order; junction bases with no gene match: 18. This CDR3 comprises 19 residues. CDR1 is SGDLS and CDR2 is YYNGEE in the germline V gene. The CDR3 DNA sequence: TGTGCCAGCAGCGCCGGGCCGGCCAACAACAGGGGATACACAGATACGCAGTATTTT. Its protein product is CASSAGPANNRGYTDTQYF.

This clonotype was seen only a few times. V and J are TRBV5-1 and TRBJ2-7; D is perhaps TRBD2 (5 bases). V was clipped by 0 bases and J by 1 base, with 11 bases between them. This CDR3 is built from 15 residues. Germline CDR1 is SGHRS and CDR2 is YFSETQ. The CDR3 DNA reads as TGCGCCAGCAGCTTGGGTACTAGTTCGTCCTACGAGCAGTACTTC. This codes for CASSLGTSSSYEQYF.

This clonotype occurred a few times. This chain connects TRBV12-3 or TRBV12-4 to TRBJ2-5, with 14 bases aligning to TRBD2. The CDR3 consists of 14 residues. Trimming removed 6 bases from V and 7 bases from J; junction bases left unmatched: 4. This CDR3 reads CASSGTSGGRTQYF. CDR3 nucleotides: TGTGCCAGCAGCGGGACTAGCGGGGGTCGGACCCAGTACTTC.

A few counts support this clonotype. The chain employs TRBV24-1 and TRBJ2-6; D call uncertain. CDR1 and CDR2 from the germline V gene are KGHDR and SFDVKD. The CDR3 runs to 16 residues. The V end lost 6 bases, the J end lost 0 bases, and 11 bases lay between the germline ends. CDR3 amino acids: CATSRISRSGANVLTF. The CDR3 coding sequence is TGTGCCACCAGTCGCATTTCGCGCTCTGGGGCCAACGTCCTGACTTTC.

The chain couples TRBV6-1 to TRBJ2-1; D is uncertain. This CDR3 contains 15 residues. Germline V gives CDR1 MNHNS, CDR2 SASEGT. V lost 10 bases to trimming and J lost 0 bases, with 16 bases between them. The CDR3 loop reads CATNIDPSSYNEQFF. The CDR3 coding sequence is TGTGCCACCAATATTGACCCGAGCTCCTACAATGAGCAGTTCTTC.

The rearrangement links TRBV19 to TRBJ2-3; D gene uncertain. V lost 6 bases and J lost 4, with 14 bases in between. This CDR3 has 14 residues. Germline V gives CDR1 LNHDA, CDR2 SQIVND (reference sequence). CDR3 DNA sequence: TGTGCCAGTAGACCGAGAAACCTCCCAGATACGCAGTATTTT. Protein sequence: CASRPRNLPDTQYF. Full variable domain (missing parts from reference TRBV19 and TRBJ2-3): DGGITQSPKYLFRKEGQNVTLSCEQNLNHDAMYWYRQDPGQGLRLIYYSQIVNDFQKGDIAEGYSVSREKKESFPLTVTSAQKNPTAFYLCASRPRNLPDTQYFGPGTRLTVL.

The chain employs TRBV12-3 or TRBV12-4 and TRBJ2-7; 9 bases map to TRBD1. CDR3 length equals 13 residues. V was pared by 7 bases and J by 2 bases, with 3 bases of the junction left unmatched. The CDR3 region has the DNA TGTGCCAGCAAAGGACAGGGGCCCTACGAGCAGTACTTC. Translating gives CASKGQGPYEQYF.

This clonotype showed up just a few times. This sequence joins TRBV25-1 and TRBJ2-2, with a weak D call TRBD1 (6 bases). CDR1 and CDR2 from the germline V gene are MGHDK and SYGVNS. CDR3 length: 15 amino acids. The ends were cut back, 2 bases at V and 4 bases at J, with 11 bases in the middle. Here the CDR3 DNA reads TGTGCCAGCAGTGAAAGGGGGTCAAGCACCGGGGAGCTGTTTTTT. Residues: CASSERGSSTGELFF.

The chain uses TRBV28 and TRBJ2-7; D unresolved. This CDR3 has 13 residues. V was clipped by 7 bases and J by 6 bases, with 16 bases between them. CDR1 is MDHEN, CDR2 SYDVKM, per germline. CDR3 amino acids: CASTSVGFREQYV. CDR3 nucleotide sequence: TGTGCCAGCACCTCTGTGGGCTTTCGCGAGCAGTACGTC.

This clonotype was seen a few times. The J gene is TRBJ2-2, the V gene TRBV29-1, with D possibly being TRBD2 (5 bases). Germline-derived CDR1 and CDR2 are SQVTM and ANQGSEA. The CDR3 loop spans 13 amino acids. V was pared by 5 bases and J by 6 bases, with 13 bases between. This chain's CDR3 is CSVSLDSSGELFF. CDR3 nucleotides: TGCAGCGTTTCCTTGGACTCTTCCGGGGAGCTGTTTTTT.

This clonotype was detected ten times or more. The J gene is TRBJ1-1, the V gene TRBV12-3 or TRBV12-4, with D maybe TRBD1 (5 bases). This CDR3 is 12 amino acids long. Trimming cost V 3 bases and J 10 bases, with 12 bases left between them. CDR3 loop: CASSFLEGRAFF. CDR3 nucleotide sequence: TGTGCCAGCAGTTTTTTGGAGGGACGAGCTTTCTTT.

This clonotype was seen many times. This rearrangement joins TRBV7-2 to TRBJ1-2; the D is unclear. Per germline, CDR1 SGHTA and CDR2 FQGNSA. The CDR3 sequence is 11 residues long. V shed 5 bases and J shed 8 bases, with 9 bases lying between them. CDR3 residues: CASSPGPGYTF. Written as DNA, the CDR3 is TGTGCCAGCAGCCCTGGTCCCGGCTACACCTTC.

This clonotype was observed a handful of times. The genes are TRBV7-9 and TRBJ2-7, with a tentative D call TRBD1 (5 bases). V lost 5 bases, J lost 2 bases, and 10 bases lay in between. The CDR3 is 13 residues long. Germline assignment: CDR1 SEHNR and CDR2 FQNEAQ (reference sequence). This CDR3 is CASSLLGPYEQYV. The CDR3 DNA reads TGTGCCAGCAGCCTACTGGGGCCCTACGAGCAGTACGTC.

The table lists this clonotype with many counts. The V call is TRBV6-1, the J call TRBJ2-1, with TRBD2 as a possible D gene (5 bases). V was shortened by 6 bases and J by 5 bases, with 14 bases between the two germline ends. This CDR3 comprises 14 residues. Germline V gene data show CDR1 as MNHNS and CDR2 as SASEGT. CDR3 region: CASRRVTVDNEQFF. In DNA form, the CDR3 reads TGTGCCAGCAGGAGGGTGACCGTTGACAATGAGCAGTTCTTC.

This clonotype was found a few times. V and J are TRBV2 and TRBJ2-7, with D possibly called TRBD1 or TRBD2 (6 bases each). The V end lost 3 bases, the J end lost 10 bases, and 13 bases lay between the germline ends. Germline assignment: CDR1 SNHLY and CDR2 FYNNEI. The CDR3 has 12 residues. The CDR3 sequence: CASSDHREVQYF. Written as DNA, the CDR3 is TGTGCCAGCAGTGACCACAGGGAGGTCCAGTACTTC.

The table lists this clonotype with a few counts. This chain connects TRBV4-2 to TRBJ2-6; D is unclear. Deletions cut 0 bases from V and 1 base from J, with 10 bases between. The CDR3 is 17 amino acids. Germline CDR1 reads LGHNA; CDR2 reads YNFKEQ. CDR3 sequence: CASSQDQYSSGANVLTF. DNA for the CDR3: TGTGCCAGCAGCCAAGATCAATACAGTTCTGGGGCCAACGTCCTGACTTTC.